A single sample gave rise to the 21 T cell receptor beta chains below, sequenced in a study of T-cell reconstitution after alpha-beta-depleted transplantation in children. During its preparation, the TCRbeta library received unique molecular identifiers. In TCRdb, the PCR reads were re-called with MiXCR into one record per CDR3 protein. The table shows around 960,000 distinct CDR3 sequences, with roughly 29% occurring only once. Sequencing used PBMCs, mostly from graft donor cells, obtained 360 days after TCRalphabeta/CD19-depleted stem cell transplant. The source is a boy younger than two who had a stem cell transplant for SCID, so the T cells may come from the graft donor.

The CDR3, as DNA: TGCAGTGCGCGGACAGTCTTTAATGAAAAACTGTTTTTT. Encoded protein: CSARTVFNEKLFF. This sequence joins TRBV20-1 and TRBJ1-4; the D gene is possibly TRBD1 (6 bases). Germline CDR1 DFQATT, CDR2 SNEGSKA (reference sequence). V was trimmed by 6 bases and J by 4 bases, leaving 12 bases between them. CDR3 length: 13 residues.

The rearrangement uses TRBV7-6 and TRBJ2-1; possible D gene TRBD2, 5 bases. V dropped 0 bases and J dropped 3 bases, with 15 bases sitting between them. This CDR3 has 17 amino acids. Germline loops: CDR1 SGHVS, CDR2 FNYEAQ. The CDR3 nucleotides are TGTGCCAGCAGCTTAGCGCTGACTAACCTCTTCTACAATGAGCAGTTCTTC. Translation: CASSLALTNLFYNEQFF.

V usage is TRBV4-2 and J usage is TRBJ1-1, with 7 bases identical to TRBD1. Germline V gene sequence: CDR1 LGHNA, CDR2 YNFKEQ. The CDR3 runs 15 residues. With V trimmed by 0 bases and J by 4 bases, 5 bases remained unmatched. The DNA of the CDR3 is TGTGCCAGCAGCCAAGATCTTTGGGACAGCACTGAAGCTTTCTTT. It specifies CASSQDLWDSTEAFF.

The chain employs TRBV9 and TRBJ2-7; no definite D call. This CDR3 has 15 amino acids. Germline V gene sequence: CDR1 SGDLS, CDR2 YYNGEE. V gave up 3 bases and J gave up 1 base, with 14 bases separating them. The DNA for the CDR3 is TGTGCCAGCAGCGAGGCGGAGCCGTATTCCTACGAGCAGTACTTC. Translating gives CASSEAEPYSYEQYF.

This clonotype was picked up a small number of times. J is TRBJ2-3 and V is TRBV7-2; D uncertain. Trimming pared 1 base from V and 2 bases from J, leaving 7 bases between. CDR3 length: 14 amino acids. CDR1 and CDR2 (germline): SGHTA, FQGNSA. The CDR3 DNA sequence: TGTGCCAGCAGCTTAGGACACCCCACAGATACGCAGTATTTT. Encoded protein: CASSLGHPTDTQYF.

V is TRBV28 and J is TRBJ2-7; 8 bases align to TRBD2. The trim removed 5 bases at V and 4 bases at J, leaving 10 bases unmatched. This CDR3 region has 15 residues. The germline gives CDR1 MDHEN, CDR2 SYDVKM. CDR3 in amino acids: CASSVQRGGYYEQYF. In DNA, the CDR3 is TGTGCCAGCAGTGTCCAACGGGGGGGATATTACGAGCAGTACTTC.

This chain joins TRBV20-1 and TRBJ1-5; D might be TRBD1 (5 bases). The CDR3 sequence is 14 residues long. Germline V gene data show CDR1 as DFQATT and CDR2 as SNEGSKA (reference sequence). V gave up 5 bases and J gave up 4 bases, with 15 bases separating them. The CDR3 bases are TGCAGTGCTCTGACGGGACGAGAAAATCAGCCCCAGCATTTT. Translated: CSALTGRENQPQHF.

The chain combines TRBV12-3 or TRBV12-4 with TRBJ2-7, with D perhaps matching TRBD1 or TRBD2 (5 bases each). The CDR3 is 13 amino acids. The V and J ends lost 10 bases and 5 bases respectively, with 18 bases between them. The CDR3 is CATTGTFGNEQYF. The CDR3 DNA is TGTGCCACTACCGGGACCTTCGGGAACGAGCAGTACTTC.

This chain connects TRBV27 to TRBJ1-3; D is possibly TRBD1 (6 bases). Germline CDR1 is MNHEY and CDR2 is SMNVEV (reference sequence). This CDR3 is 18 amino acids long. With 5 bases removed from V and 3 bases from J, the gap between germline ends came to 23 bases. The CDR3, as DNA: TGTGCCAGCAGTCTGACCGCCAGGGGAGGAGGTATTGGAAACACCATATATTTT. As protein: CASSLTARGGGIGNTIYF.

The V gene is TRBV9, the J gene TRBJ1-3; D remains unclear. This CDR3 is 16 amino acids long. V was pared by 0 bases and J by 3 bases, with 13 bases between. Germline values: CDR1 SGDLS, CDR2 YYNGEE. The DNA of the CDR3 is TGTGCCAGCAGCGTAGATGTACTTCCAGGTGGAAACACCATATATTTT. Its translation is CASSVDVLPGGNTIYF.

The chain links TRBV4-1 to TRBJ1-6; 9 bases agree with TRBD1. The CDR3 extends over 15 amino acids. Germline V lookup: CDR1 MGHRA, CDR2 YSYEKL. The J segment lost 7 bases and the V segment lost 0 bases, leaving 1 base of the junction unmatched. This chain's CDR3 is CASSQEGQGNSPLHF. CDR3 nucleotides: TGCGCCAGCAGCCAAGAAGGACAGGGGAATTCACCCCTCCACTTT.

The chain links TRBV4-2 to TRBJ2-1; 7 bases line up with TRBD1. Germline CDR1 is LGHNA and CDR2 is YNFKEQ. V trimming: 4 bases; J trimming: 7 bases; junction bases outside the gene matches: 10. The CDR3 totals 15 residues. This CDR3 reads CASSPAQGVRNEQFF. CDR3 sequence (DNA): TGTGCCAGCAGCCCGGCGCAGGGGGTACGGAATGAGCAGTTCTTC.

This chain uses TRBV10-3 with TRBJ1-2, with unresolved D. Trimming took off 3 bases at V and 2 bases at J, with 22 bases between the two ends. The CDR3 sequence is 18 residues long. Germline V gene sequence: CDR1 ENHRY, CDR2 SYGVKD. The CDR3 DNA sequence: TGTGCCATCAGTGACCCCCTAATCATGAGGGCCCGGAACTATGGCTACACCTTC. Translation gives CAISDPLIMRARNYGYTF.

The chain is built from TRBV29-1 and TRBJ1-6; D unclear. The CDR3 extends over 13 amino acids. Per the germline V gene, CDR1 is SQVTM and CDR2 is ANQGSEA. Trimming cost V 3 bases and J 9 bases, with 12 bases left between them. The CDR3 is CSVDLGNGSPLHF. CDR3 bases: TGCAGCGTTGATTTAGGGAATGGTTCACCCCTCCACTTT.

This clonotype was counted a few times. This sequence joins TRBV25-1 and TRBJ2-6; 7 bases line up with TRBD1. The CDR3 is 16 amino acids. V shed 7 bases, J shed 1 base, and the junction held 7 bases outside the gene matches. Germline V gives CDR1 MGHDK, CDR2 SYGVNS. CDR3 DNA: TGTGCCAGCAAAAGGACAGGTACTTCTGGGGCCAACGTCCTGACTTTC. It codes for CASKRTGTSGANVLTF.

This clonotype was recorded a few times. The genes are TRBV20-1 and TRBJ2-7; possibly TRBD1 for D (6 bases). Germline V gene data show CDR1 as DFQATT and CDR2 as SNEGSKA (reference sequence). The V end lost 6 bases, the J end lost 2 bases, and 26 bases lay between the germline ends. This CDR3 contains 17 residues. As DNA, the CDR3 is TGCAGTGCCAACAAGAGGTTACAGGGCACGATTACCTACGAGCAGTACTTC. Protein sequence: CSANKRLQGTITYEQYF.

This clonotype was observed a few times. V is TRBV5-1 and J is TRBJ2-5, with D perhaps being TRBD1 or TRBD2 (5 bases each). Germline lookup yields CDR1 SGHRS and CDR2 YFSETQ. This CDR3 is built from 15 residues. V lost 4 bases and J lost 4, with 17 bases in between. The CDR3 reads CASSLSWGTGETQYF. CDR3 nucleotide sequence: TGCGCCAGCAGCCTAAGTTGGGGGACGGGAGAGACCCAGTACTTC. Drawing the rest from reference TRBV5-1 and TRBJ2-5, the complete variable domain is KAGVTQTPRYLIKTRGQQVTLSCSPISGHRSVSWYQQTPGQGLQFLFEYFSETQRNKGNFPGRFSGRQFSNSRSEMNVSTLELGDSALYLCASSLSWGTGETQYFGPGTRLLVL.

There are a few counts of this clonotype. The rearrangement links TRBV24-1 to TRBJ2-2, with TRBD1 identical over 7 bases. J was trimmed by 2 bases and V by 9 bases; bases with no gene match: 8. The CDR3 covers 15 residues. Germline loops: CDR1 KGHDR, CDR2 SFDVKD. The CDR3 region is CATAATGLNTGELFF. DNA for the CDR3: TGTGCCACCGCAGCGACAGGGCTAAACACCGGGGAGCTGTTTTTT.

This clonotype was seen repeatedly, ten times or more. The chain uses TRBV11-2 and TRBJ2-7; D is undetermined. V lost 5 bases, J lost 1 base, and 9 bases lay in between. The CDR3 runs 13 residues. Germline loops: CDR1 SGHAT, CDR2 FQNNGV. In DNA, the CDR3 is TGTGCCAGCAGCCCGCTGCGTTCCTACGAGCAGTACTTC. The encoded protein is CASSPLRSYEQYF.

V and J are TRBV4-1 and TRBJ2-7, with D perhaps TRBD1 or TRBD2 (5 bases each). Germline lookup yields CDR1 MGHRA and CDR2 YSYEKL. There are 15 residues in the CDR3. The germline V and J ends were trimmed by 4 bases and 4 bases, with 17 bases remaining between them. CDR3 sequence: CASSPEGSPLYEQYF. CDR3 DNA: TGCGCCAGCAGCCCTGAGGGGAGTCCCCTATACGAGCAGTACTTC.

The chain combines TRBV12-3 or TRBV12-4 with TRBJ2-7; 12 nucleotides agree with TRBD1. With 6 bases clipped from V and 2 bases from J, the junction kept 5 bases outside the gene matches. The CDR3 runs to 15 residues. The chain's CDR3 is CASSNRDRGPYEQYF. CDR3 nucleotides: TGTGCCAGCAGCAACCGGGACAGGGGGCCCTACGAGCAGTACTTC.